The 12 T cell receptor beta chains presented below share a single source sample, sequenced in a study of identical twins. Via MiXCR, TCRdb re-called the 5' RACE reads, giving one row per CDR3 protein. The sample shows about 450,000 distinct CDR3 sequences, 15% to 20% of them seen only once. Sequenced material: naive T cells sorted from blood. The source of these receptors is a man aged 45-65 years in good health.

The chain recombines TRBV20-1 with TRBJ2-2, with D unresolved. Germline V gene lookup returns CDR1 DFQATT and CDR2 SNEGSKA (reference sequence). The germline V and J ends were trimmed by 6 bases and 0 bases, with 14 bases remaining between them. The CDR3 sequence is 15 residues long. CDR3 sequence: CSAKKFQTNTGELFF. CDR3 coding DNA: TGCAGTGCGAAGAAATTCCAGACGAACACCGGGGAGCTGTTTTTT.

This clonotype was seen repeatedly, ten times or more. The chain joins TRBV2 to TRBJ2-2; D remains unclear. The CDR3 contains 13 residues. V was trimmed by 4 bases and J by 3 bases, leaving 6 bases between them. The germline CDR1 and CDR2 sequences are SNHLY and FYNNEI. CDR3 protein: CASSAVYTGELFF. CDR3 in DNA: TGTGCCAGCAGTGCGGTTTACACCGGGGAGCTGTTTTTT.

This clonotype has just a few counts. The chain links TRBV7-9 to TRBJ1-3; D is unclear. V dropped 1 base and J dropped 12 bases, with 10 bases sitting between them. Germline V gene lookup returns CDR1 SEHNR and CDR2 FQNEAQ (reference sequence). This CDR3 comprises 12 residues. The CDR3 reads CASSLGSTSIYF. The CDR3 coding sequence is TGTGCCAGCAGCTTAGGAAGTACGAGCATATATTTT.

This rearrangement joins TRBV5-1 to TRBJ1-4; D not certain. Trimming took 1 base from V and 0 from J, leaving 7 bases between them. Germline CDR1 reads SGHRS; CDR2 reads YFSETQ. CDR3 length equals 15 residues. In DNA, the CDR3 is TGCGCCAGCAGCTTGAGCACAGCAACTAATGAAAAACTGTTTTTT. It translates to CASSLSTATNEKLFF.

This clonotype was seen more than once but under ten times. J is TRBJ2-1 and V is TRBV12-3 or TRBV12-4; 8 bases match TRBD1. The CDR3 length is 16 residues. With 6 bases clipped from V and 5 bases from J, the junction kept 12 bases outside the gene matches. The DNA for the CDR3 is TGTGCCAGCAGCGCGAGACAGGGGCCTTTTCACAATGAGCAGTTCTTC. Translated, it gives CASSARQGPFHNEQFF.

This rearrangement joins TRBV20-1 to TRBJ2-3; the match to TRBD2 covers 11 bases. The length of the CDR3 is 15 residues. The germline V gene encodes CDR1 DFQATT and CDR2 SNEGSKA (reference sequence). V lost 2 bases and J lost 4; bases outside the gene matches: 5. The CDR3 DNA reads as TGCAGTGCTAGAAGTAGCGGGGGGGCATCAGATACGCAGTATTTT. Its translation is CSARSSGGASDTQYF.

V gene TRBV11-2 combines with J gene TRBJ1-5; TRBD1 matches 8 bases. Germline CDR1 SGHAT, CDR2 FQNNGV. The V gene end was trimmed by 5 bases and the J gene end by 4 bases; junction bases not matched to a gene: 13. The CDR3 runs to 17 residues. In DNA, the CDR3 is TGTGCCAGCAGCCCAGGGTTAGGACAGGGCTCTAATCAGCCCCAGCATTTT. It yields the protein CASSPGLGQGSNQPQHF. The full variable domain, its missing parts supplied by reference TRBV11-2 and TRBJ1-5, is EAGVAQSPRYKIIEKRQSVAFWCNPISGHATLYWYQQILGQGPKLLIQFQNNGVVDDSQLPKDRFSAERLKGVDSTLKIQPAKLEDSAVYLCASSPGLGQGSNQPQHFGDGTRLSIL.

This clonotype was detected many times. V usage is TRBV5-6 and J usage is TRBJ2-7, with 11 nucleotides matching TRBD2. J lost 2 bases, V lost 5 bases, and 0 bases had no gene match. Germline V gene lookup returns CDR1 SGHDT and CDR2 YYEEEE. This CDR3 is 13 amino acids long. The CDR3 DNA is TGTGCCAGCAGTAGCGGGGGGGCCTACGAGCAGTACTTC. Translating it yields CASSSGGAYEQYF.

In its sample, this clonotype was seen many times. V and J are TRBV6-1 and TRBJ2-5; D not resolved. CDR1 and CDR2 from the germline V gene are MNHNS and SASEGT. V was pared by 7 bases and J by 4 bases, with 13 bases between. The CDR3 covers 13 residues. The CDR3 region is CASTVKDGETQYF. DNA for the CDR3: TGTGCCAGCACGGTAAAGGATGGAGAGACCCAGTACTTC.

This clonotype was counted between two and nine times. The rearrangement joins TRBV20-1 to TRBJ2-7, with a possible D match to TRBD2 (6 bases). V lost 3 bases and J 0 bases, leaving 15 bases between the germline ends. The CDR3 consists of 15 residues. Germline-derived CDR1 and CDR2 are DFQATT and SNEGSKA (reference sequence). The CDR3 bases are TGCAGTGCTAGGGGCCGACTCGGGAGCTCCTACGAGCAGTACTTC. It translates to CSARGRLGSSYEQYF.

The sample holds a few counts of this clonotype. The gene calls are TRBV5-1 and TRBJ2-1; 12 nucleotides match TRBD2. The CDR3 sequence is 16 residues long. Germline CDR1 reads SGHRS; CDR2 reads YFSETQ. Trimming took 7 bases from V and 8 from J; bases not matched to a gene: 13. DNA of the CDR3: TGCGCCAGCGCAGGACTAGCGGGGTCCCTTACAGATGAGCAGTTCTTC. Translation gives CASAGLAGSLTDEQFF. Together with reference TRBV5-1 and TRBJ2-1, the CDR3 gives the full variable domain: KAGVTQTPRYLIKTRGQQVTLSCSPISGHRSVSWYQQTPGQGLQFLFEYFSETQRNKGNFPGRFSGRQFSNSRSEMNVSTLELGDSALYLCASAGLAGSLTDEQFFGPGTRLTVL.

J is TRBJ2-3 and V is TRBV21-1; the table's D gene call, TRBD2, was not cross checked with the DNA. TRBV21-1 is described as a pseudogene. The CDR3 loop spans 15 amino acids. The chain's CDR3 is CASSSSGGITDTQYF. The CDR3 bases are TGTGCCAGCAGCTCCAGCGGGGGGATCACAGATACGCAGTATTTT.